This T cell receptor (beta chain) was identified during a study of cytomegalovirus exposure and HLA in healthy donors. The study, taken as a whole, reports: An Asian-associated ancestry cluster reportedly showed fewer N-insertions than the roughly 670-donor mean in a later analysis. Being productive about 90% or about 30% of the time was typical of most TCR beta V segments in an earlier analysis.

Use of 60 Vbeta and 13 Jbeta primers characterized the PCR. The table came from immunoSEQ multiplex PCR; TCRdb's copy has only in-frame clones and leaves some out. Of about 91,000 clones listed, around 64% are singletons. Trimming stripped 4 bases from V and 5 bases from J, with 14 bases between. In germline, CDR1 is KGHSH, CDR2 LQKENI. This CDR3 contains 14 residues. In the case of this clone: Its target is unknown.

V gene TRBV18 combines with J gene TRBJ1-1; D is perhaps TRBD1 (5 bases). The clonotype comes from a human donor in good health. Sequenced input: PBMCs. The CDR3 DNA sequence: TGTGCCAGCTCACTCTCGCAGGGTGGTACTGAAGCTTTCTTT. Residues: CASSLSQGGTEAFF.